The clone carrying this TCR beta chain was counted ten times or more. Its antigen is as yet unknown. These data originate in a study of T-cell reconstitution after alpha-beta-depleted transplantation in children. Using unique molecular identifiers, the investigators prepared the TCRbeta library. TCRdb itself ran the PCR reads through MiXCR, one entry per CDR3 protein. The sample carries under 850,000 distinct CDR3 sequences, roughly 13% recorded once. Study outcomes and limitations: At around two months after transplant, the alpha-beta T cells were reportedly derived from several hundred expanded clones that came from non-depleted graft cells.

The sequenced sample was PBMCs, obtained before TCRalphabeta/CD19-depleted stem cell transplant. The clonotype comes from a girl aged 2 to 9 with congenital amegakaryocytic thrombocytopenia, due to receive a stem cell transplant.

CDR3 sequence: CSAFFGTYNEQFF. The CDR3 bases are TGCAGTGCTTTTTTCGGGACTTACAATGAGCAGTTCTTC. V gene TRBV20-1 combines with J gene TRBJ2-1; D may be TRBD2 (6 bases). Germline values: CDR1 DFQATT, CDR2 SNEGSKA (reference sequence). Trimming pared 5 bases from V and 4 bases from J, leaving 12 bases between. There are 13 residues in the CDR3.